This T cell receptor beta chain was profiled in a study of blood T cell repertoires in COVID-19 (dated by TCRdb to the early 2020s). Regarding the research as a whole: Samples from collaborators originated in the United States, Italy and Spain and spanned both the acute and convalescent phases of COVID-19. The prospective study material was composed of cDNA or gDNA derived from T cells, B-cell-depleted T cells, or PBMCs. The dataset comprised deeply sampled blood TCRbeta repertoires from subjects exposed to, actively infected with, or recovered from COVID-19. The repertoires were made available in a free public database intended to serve as a resource for research on the immune response to SARS-CoV-2. Samples came from the ongoing ImmuneRACE study (first 160 participants) plus 1,254 subjects from 6 global collaborators. Nearly every sample came with metadata listing a de-identified subject ID, COVID-19 status, age in years and sex. Where available, HLA class I and class II types were taken from metadata supplied by the sample provider and were not determined by assay-based typing.

The immunoSEQ Assay, a bias-controlled multiplex PCR, was used to amplify TCRbeta CDR3 regions from genomic DNA. The authors' pipeline ran thus. The number of nucleated cells in each sample was estimated by amplification of reference gene primers within the assay. To quantify the absolute abundance of each unique TCRbeta CDR3 rearrangement, sequence reads were collapsed and filtered. Productive Simpson clonality was computed per sample as the square root of Simpson's diversity index over productive rearrangements. This is the immuneACCESS table as TCRdb keeps it, with only in-frame sequences that have V and J called. A part of the clones is gone; compared with another copy, unresolved V genes explain less than half, and the rest is unexplained. V, J and clone size derive from that table, while D and trimming were established from the DNA sequence. Here the sample has 240,000 or so clones; approximately 84% occur a single time. Of the sample, over 1.5% falls within the top ten clones.

Clipping removes 9 bases from V and 0 bases from J, with 10 as the unmatched junction base count. Including cysteine and phenylalanine, the CDR3 has 15 amino acids. Only CDR3 DNA is held: 45 bases, read in frame from base 1. Collaborating institutions collected whole blood in K2EDTA tubes following their own protocols. For TCRbeta analysis, collaborator samples were shipped as frozen whole blood, as isolated PBMCs, or as DNA extracted from either sample type. As to this clone: Its binding antigen is unknown. No much larger clone is present one base from it, and per-base qualities are unavailable.

Summary of the overall study and its limitations: The quantity of clinical and demographic metadata differed by source and by participant and was supplied without curation.

The sequenced sample was peripheral blood. This TCR derives from a woman older than 75 with acute or convalescent COVID-19. The sequence links TRBV23-1 to TRBJ2-7; TRBD1 agrees with 8 junctional bases. TRBV23-1 is noted as an ORF with a role that remains uncertain. The DNA sequence is TGCGCCAGGGACAGGGTGGCGGCCAGCTCCTACGAGCAGTACTTC. Protein translation: CARDRVAASSYEQYF.